Listed below are T cell receptor beta chains from one sample, sequenced in a study of cytomegalovirus exposure and HLA in healthy donors. The repertoire was sequenced with immunoSEQ multiplex PCR; TCRdb's copy has only in-frame clones and lacks some. The sample holds 200,000 or so clones; roughly 83% are singletons and the top ten take approximately 1.4%. Sequencing used PBMCs. These receptors originate from a girl under 18 in good health and CMV-seronegative. Each CDR3 is given with its conserved first and last residue. The order of the fields is J gene, D gene, V gene, clone size, CDR3 protein, CDR3 DNA. The D gene is left open where the match is weak. Clone size, where shown, is once, few, many, or a class for clones that have expanded.

TRBJ2-1 | TRBD2 | TRBV7-9 | - | CASSPRTSGTYNEQFF | TGTGCCAGCAGCCCAAGGACTAGCGGGACGTACAATGAGCAGTTCTTC
TRBJ1-2 | - | TRBV19 | - | CASSIFGQDYGYTF | TGTGCCAGTAGTATCTTTGGCCAGGACTATGGCTACACCTTC
TRBJ2-5 | TRBD1 | TRBV5-6 | once | CASSRLGTGALETQYF | TGTGCCAGCAGCCGGCTTGGGACAGGGGCGTTGGAGACCCAGTACTTC
TRBJ1-1 | - | TRBV28 | - | CASSLPIAGRPIDNTEAFF | TGTGCCAGCAGCCTGCCGATCGCAGGGAGGCCTATCGATAACACTGAAGCTTTCTTT
TRBJ1-2 | TRBD1 | TRBV29-1 | - | CSVEDRVDYGYTF | TGCAGCGTTGAGGACAGGGTCGACTATGGCTACACCTTC
TRBJ1-3 | TRBD1 | TRBV15 | - | CATSRLKGTVSGNTIYF | TGTGCCACCAGCAGACTTAAAGGGACAGTCTCTGGAAACACCATATATTTT
TRBJ1-1 | TRBD1 | TRBV28 | - | CASSPSGGLGEAFF | TGTGCCAGCAGTCCTTCAGGGGGTTTGGGTGAAGCTTTCTTT
TRBJ2-2 | - | TRBV27 | - | CASSFWGRRAGELFF | TGTGCCAGCAGTTTCTGGGGCAGGAGAGCCGGGGAGCTGTTTTTT
TRBJ2-7 | TRBD1 | TRBV6-1 | - | CASTVGQGYEQYF | TGTGCCAGCACTGTTGGACAGGGCTACGAGCAGTACTTC
TRBJ1-5 | - | TRBV11-2 | - | CASSSQYSNQPQHF | TGTGCCAGCAGCTCACAATATAGCAATCAGCCCCAGCATTTT
TRBJ1-1 | - | TRBV5-1 | - | CASSFTENTEAFF | TGCGCCAGCAGCTTTACAGAGAACACTGAAGCTTTCTTT
TRBJ2-7 | TRBD1 | TRBV28 | once | CASSLKGARVFPRREQYF | TGTGCCAGCAGTTTAAAGGGGGCCAGGGTATTTCCGAGGCGCGAGCAGTACTTC
TRBJ2-3 | TRBD2 | TRBV5-1 | - | CASSLDLAGSTDTQYF | TGCGCCAGCAGCTTGGATCTAGCGGGGAGCACAGATACGCAGTATTTT
TRBJ2-1 | TRBD2 | TRBV15 | - | CATSRDTSGRWYNEQFF | TGTGCCACCAGCAGAGATACAAGCGGGAGGTGGTACAATGAGCAGTTCTTC
TRBJ2-7 | - | TRBV4-3 | - | CASSQEWGPRYEQYF | TGCGCCAGCAGCCAAGAATGGGGGCCCCGCTACGAGCAGTACTTC
TRBJ1-5 | TRBD1 | TRBV6-6 | - | CASSYFRDSSNQPQHF | TGTGCCAGCAGTTACTTTCGGGACAGCAGCAATCAGCCCCAGCATTTT
TRBJ1-5 | TRBD1 | TRBV15 | - | CATSRDRRTGGDQPQHF | TGTGCCACCAGCAGAGATCGAAGGACAGGAGGGGATCAGCCCCAGCATTTT
TRBJ2-7 | - | TRBV13 | - | CASSLAGSSYEQYF | TGTGCCAGCAGCTTAGCGGGAAGCTCCTACGAGCAGTACTTC
TRBJ2-1 | TRBD2 | TRBV11-2 | - | CASSHSPGGGDEQFF | TGTGCCAGCAGCCACAGCCCGGGGGGAGGTGATGAGCAGTTCTTC
TRBJ1-2 | - | TRBV28 | - | CASSKGGEIYGYTF | TGTGCCAGCAGTAAAGGGGGGGAAATCTATGGCTACACCTTC
TRBJ1-1 | TRBD1 | TRBV18 | - | CASSAQGTEAFF | TGTGCCAGCTCAGCACAGGGGACTGAAGCTTTCTTT
TRBJ1-1 | - | TRBV10-2 | once | CATRWTVAHPEAFF | TGCGCCACCCGTTGGACAGTTGCCCATCCTGAAGCTTTCTTT
TRBJ1-1 | - | TRBV19 | - | CASSIERGGTEAFF | TGTGCCAGTAGTATAGAAAGGGGAGGGACTGAAGCTTTCTTT
TRBJ2-3 | - | TRBV2 | once | CASSEWGREEVDTQYF | TGTGCCAGCAGTGAGTGGGGCAGGGAGGAGGTGGATACGCAGTATTTT
TRBJ2-7 | TRBD2 | TRBV5-4 | - | CASSRDYSGEQYF | TGTGCCAGCAGCCGGGACTATAGCGGCGAGCAGTACTTC
TRBJ1-1 | - | TRBV5-4 | - | CASSLNTEAFF | TGTGCCAGCAGCCTTAACACTGAAGCTTTCTTT
TRBJ1-5 | - | TRBV19 | few | CASSIVWGYQPQHF | TGTGCCAGTAGTATAGTCTGGGGCTATCAGCCCCAGCATTTT
TRBJ2-7 | - | TRBV5-4 | - | CASRLDRSSYEQYF | TGTGCCAGCAGATTGGACAGAAGCTCCTACGAGCAGTACTTC
TRBJ2-3 | TRBD1 | TRBV4-3 | - | CASSQAKDRAGRYTDTQYF | TGCGCCAGCAGCCAAGCTAAGGACAGGGCAGGCAGGTACACAGATACGCAGTATTTT
TRBJ2-7 | - | TRBV11-3 | - | CASSFRTSEQYF | TGTGCCAGCAGCTTCAGGACATCCGAGCAGTACTTC
TRBJ1-2 | TRBD1 | TRBV6-6 | - | CASTTGTGTNYGYTF | TGTGCCAGCACCACCGGGACAGGGACTAACTATGGCTACACCTTC
TRBJ2-7 | TRBD2 | TRBV27 | - | CASRPLAGVFSHEQYF | TGTGCCAGCAGACCACTAGCGGGAGTTTTCTCCCACGAGCAGTACTTC
TRBJ2-1 | TRBD2 | TRBV5-6 | - | CASSPGLDNEQFF | TGTGCCAGCAGCCCCGGACTAGACAATGAGCAGTTCTTC
TRBJ1-2 | TRBD1 | TRBV15 | once | CATSRAGQGVHGYTF | TGTGCCACCAGCAGGGCAGGACAGGGAGTTCATGGCTACACCTTC
TRBJ2-7 | TRBD1 | TRBV5-6 | once | CASSSPPGQGIVEQYF | TGTGCCAGCAGCTCCCCCCCGGGACAGGGGATAGTCGAGCAGTACTTC
TRBJ1-2 | - | TRBV15 | - | CATSRDLNSPPGYTF | TGTGCCACCAGCAGAGATCTGAACTCCCCGCCCGGCTACACCTTC
TRBJ1-5 | TRBD1 | TRBV10-3 | - | CAISGGRQPQHF | TGTGCCATATCAGGGGGCCGGCAGCCCCAGCATTTT